This T cell receptor beta chain was recovered during a study of shared clonotypes between healthy human individuals. Terminally differentiated effector memory CD45RA+ cells were excluded by CCR7 positive selection of CD45RO-negative cells. This CDR3 comprises 13 residues. V was clipped by 3 bases and J by 2 bases, with 9 bases between them. Germline V gives CDR1 SQVTM, CDR2 ANQGSEA. This clone was seen only once. What it binds is unknown. General study points: About 5% was the fraction of naive CD4 clonotypes found shared across a few donors.

Generated by immunoSEQ multiplex PCR, the TCRdb table keeps only in-frame clones and is missing some. The table shows just over 2,000,000 clones, with approximately 94% occurring only once. The genes are TRBV29-1 and TRBJ2-3, with D possibly being TRBD1 (5 bases). The sequenced sample consisted of naive CD8+ T cells sorted from blood. This sequence originates from a man between 18 and 29 years old in good health. CDR3 sequence (DNA): TGCAGCGTTGAGCAGGGTCCCACAGATACGCAGTATTTT. Translated: CSVEQGPTDTQYF.